Listed below are T cell receptor beta chains from one sample, sequenced in a study of long-term antiretroviral therapy in people with HIV. Assay used: immunoSEQ multiplex PCR; TCRdb lists only in-frame clones, some missing. The sample has around 25,000 clones, around 83% seen once. The sample was unsorted PBMCs, taken 1.9 years after starting antiretroviral therapy. The receptors originated from a woman aged 25 to 39 with HIV. Each CDR3 is given with its conserved first and last residue. D genes are given only for firm matches. The size field is filled for only some rows; it gives once, few, many or a size class.

CASSLGTGDSPLHF TGCGCCAGCAGCTTGGGGACAGGCGATTCACCCCTCCACTTT TRBJ1-6 NA TRBV5-1 TRBD1
CASRISRGDTQYF TGTGCCAGCAGGATTTCCCGGGGGGATACGCAGTATTTT TRBJ2-3 NA TRBV2 NA
CSAEKAGAGNTIYF TGCAGCGCCGAAAAAGCAGGGGCTGGAAACACCATATATTTT TRBJ1-3 few TRBV29-1 NA
CASSRSGGGTDTQYF TGTGCCAGCAGCAGATCTGGAGGGGGGACAGATACGCAGTATTTT TRBJ2-3 NA TRBV9 NA
CASSATGTAGTGNTIYF TGTGCCAGCAGCGCAACCGGGACGGCGGGGACGGGAAACACCATATATTTT TRBJ1-3 NA TRBV9 NA
CASSLTGTQPQHF TGTGCCAGCTCACTGACAGGGACCCAGCCCCAGCATTTT TRBJ1-5 NA TRBV18 TRBD1
CASSYGRTQETQYF TGTGCCAGCAGTTATGGCAGAACACAAGAGACCCAGTACTTC TRBJ2-5 NA TRBV6-5 NA
CASSQQGVNTEAFF TGCGCCAGCAGCCAACAGGGGGTGAACACTGAAGCTTTCTTT TRBJ1-1 NA TRBV5-1 TRBD1
CASSEAAGELFF TGTGCCAGCAGTGAAGCTGCCGGGGAGCTGTTTTTT TRBJ2-2 NA TRBV2 NA
CASSAGTSFYNEQFF TGCGCCAGCAGCGCGGGGACAAGTTTCTACAATGAGCAGTTCTTC TRBJ2-1 NA TRBV5-1 NA
CASSFVVSVEGEQFF TGTGCCAGCAGCTTCGTTGTCAGCGTCGAGGGAGAGCAGTTCTTC TRBJ2-1 NA TRBV7-2 NA
CASSLGPGFSDTQYF TGTGCCAGCAGCTTAGGTCCGGGGTTTTCAGATACGCAGTATTTT TRBJ2-3 NA TRBV7-2 NA
CASSLGGPHSGNTIYF TGTGCCAGCAGCCTCGGAGGGCCCCACTCTGGAAACACCATATATTTT TRBJ1-3 NA TRBV7-2 NA
CASSPRTGEVAEAFF TGTGCCAGCTCACCTCGGACAGGGGAGGTAGCTGAAGCTTTCTTT TRBJ1-1 once TRBV18 TRBD1
CASRFPLDSNTEAFF TGTGCCAGCAGATTCCCCTTGGACAGTAACACTGAAGCTTTCTTT TRBJ1-1 NA TRBV6-1 NA
CASSELPGTGGNQPQHF TGTGCCAGCAGTGAGCTACCCGGGACAGGGGGCAATCAGCCCCAGCATTTT TRBJ1-5 NA TRBV2 TRBD1
CASRNPGEDSPLHF TGCGCCAGCAGAAACCCCGGCGAGGATTCACCCCTCCACTTT TRBJ1-6 NA TRBV5-1 NA
CASSPGQVINQPQHF TGTGCCAGCAGCCCTGGACAGGTCATTAATCAGCCCCAGCATTTT TRBJ1-5 NA TRBV11-2 TRBD1
CASSSPARGVGRGYGYTF TGTGCCAGCAGTTCCCCCGCCCGGGGTGTCGGTCGGGGCTATGGCTACACCTTC TRBJ1-2 NA TRBV27 NA
CASSPADGYTEAFF TGTGCCAGCAGCCCCGCGGACGGATACACTGAAGCTTTCTTT TRBJ1-1 once TRBV7-9 NA
CASGAIRADTQYF TGTGCCAGCGGAGCGATAAGGGCAGATACGCAGTATTTT TRBJ2-3 NA TRBV7-2 NA
CSVEAARFGDEQFF TGCAGCGTTGAAGCGGCTCGCTTCGGCGATGAGCAGTTCTTC TRBJ2-1 NA TRBV29-1 NA
CASSVQGEEQYF TGTGCCAGCAGCGTACAGGGGGAAGAGCAGTACTTC TRBJ2-7 NA TRBV2 TRBD1
CASSGTGTGIYGYTF TGTGCCAGCAGCGGAACCGGGACAGGGATCTATGGCTACACCTTC TRBJ1-2 NA TRBV9 TRBD1
CASSGTSGYQETQYF TGTGCCAGCAGTGGGACTAGCGGTTACCAAGAGACCCAGTACTTC TRBJ2-5 NA TRBV2 TRBD2
CASSSSGAESYGYTF TGTGCCAGCAGCTCCTCAGGGGCGGAATCTTATGGCTACACCTTC TRBJ1-2 NA TRBV7-9 NA
CASGLGTPSTDTQYF TGTGCCAGCGGCTTGGGGACTCCCAGCACAGATACGCAGTATTTT TRBJ2-3 NA TRBV6-5 NA
CASSLGVGGSYNSPLHF TGTGCCAGCAGCTTAGGGGTGGGGGGTTCCTATAATTCACCCCTCCACTTT TRBJ1-6 NA TRBV11-2 NA
CAWSVGQETQYF TGTGCCTGGAGTGTAGGGCAAGAGACCCAGTACTTC TRBJ2-5 NA TRBV30 NA
CASSQVRGLTGELFF TGTGCCAGCAGCCAAGTCCGGGGTCTGACCGGGGAGCTGTTTTTT TRBJ2-2 NA TRBV14 NA
CASGPGQGNSPLHF TGTGCTAGTGGGCCCGGACAGGGGAATTCACCCCTCCACTTT TRBJ1-6 NA TRBV12-5 TRBD1
CAISEEGLGSGELFF TGTGCCATCAGTGAGGAGGGGTTAGGCTCCGGGGAGCTGTTTTTT TRBJ2-2 NA TRBV10-3 NA
CASSLAGGDINEQFF TGCGCCAGCAGTCTAGCGGGGGGGGATATAAATGAGCAGTTCTTC TRBJ2-1 NA TRBV4-1 TRBD2
CASSPLGGVDGYTF TGTGCCAGCAGCCCCCTTGGGGGCGTCGATGGCTACACCTTC TRBJ1-2 once TRBV11-2 NA
CASSSSTGDYGYTF TGCGCCAGCAGCTCGTCCACAGGGGACTATGGCTACACCTTC TRBJ1-2 NA TRBV5-1 TRBD1
CSVSNERLTGTVNTEAFF TGCAGCGTTAGCAACGAACGACTCACCGGGACAGTGAACACTGAAGCTTTCTTT TRBJ1-1 NA TRBV29-1 TRBD1
CASSLAGAGNYGYTF TGTGCCAGCAGCTTGGCAGGGGCCGGTAACTATGGCTACACCTTC TRBJ1-2 once TRBV5-8 NA
CASSSQGHNSPLHF TGTGCCAGCAGCTCACAGGGGCATAATTCACCCCTCCACTTT TRBJ1-6 NA TRBV27 TRBD1
CASSPREFGRVNTEAFF TGCGCCAGCAGCCCCAGAGAATTCGGACGGGTGAACACTGAAGCTTTCTTT TRBJ1-1 NA TRBV5-1 NA
CASSVTSGGLPYEQYF TGTGCCAGCAGCGTAACCTCAGGGGGCCTACCCTACGAGCAGTACTTC TRBJ2-7 once TRBV5-4 TRBD1
CASSEAGGMGYTQYF TGTGCCAGCAGCGAGGCGGGGGGTATGGGGTATACGCAGTATTTT TRBJ2-3 once TRBV9 TRBD2